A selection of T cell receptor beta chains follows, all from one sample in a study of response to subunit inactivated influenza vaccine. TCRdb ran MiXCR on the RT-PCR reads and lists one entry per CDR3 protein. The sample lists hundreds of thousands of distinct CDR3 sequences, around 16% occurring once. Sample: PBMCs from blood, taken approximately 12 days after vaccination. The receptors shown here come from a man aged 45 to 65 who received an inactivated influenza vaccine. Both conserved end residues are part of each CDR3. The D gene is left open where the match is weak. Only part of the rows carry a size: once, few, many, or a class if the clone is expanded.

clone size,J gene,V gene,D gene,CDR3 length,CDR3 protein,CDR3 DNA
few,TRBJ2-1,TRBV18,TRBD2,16,CASSPSGSGIGNEQFF,TGTGCCAGCTCACCCTCCGGTAGCGGGATTGGGAATGAGCAGTTCTTC
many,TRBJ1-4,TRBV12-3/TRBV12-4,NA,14,CASSPLGVNEKLFF,TGTGCCAGCAGCCCGCTGGGGGTAAATGAAAAACTGTTTTTT
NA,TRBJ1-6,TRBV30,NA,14,CAWSFVRGTSPLHF,TGTGCCTGGAGTTTCGTGCGGGGAACGTCACCCCTCCACTTT
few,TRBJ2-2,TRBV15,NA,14,CATSRVLETGELFF,TGTGCCACCAGCAGAGTCCTGGAGACCGGGGAGCTGTTTTTT
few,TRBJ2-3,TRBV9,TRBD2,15,CASSVGAGVTDTQYF,TGTGCCAGCAGCGTAGGTGCGGGAGTTACAGATACGCAGTATTTT
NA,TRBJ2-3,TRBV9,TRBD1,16,CASSVTGTGSTDTQYF,TGTGCCAGCAGCGTAACCGGGACAGGAAGCACAGATACGCAGTATTTT
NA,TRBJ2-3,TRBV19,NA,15,CASADGQGLPDTQYF,TGTGCCAGTGCCGACGGGCAGGGGCTTCCAGATACGCAGTATTTT
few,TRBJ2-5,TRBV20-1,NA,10,CSASPETQYF,TGCAGTGCCTCCCCAGAGACCCAGTACTTC
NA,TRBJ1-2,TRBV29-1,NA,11,CSVEGYDGYTF,TGCAGCGTTGAAGGGTATGATGGCTACACCTTC
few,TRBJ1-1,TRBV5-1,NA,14,CASSGWTENTEAFF,TGCGCCAGCAGCGGGTGGACTGAGAACACTGAAGCTTTCTTT
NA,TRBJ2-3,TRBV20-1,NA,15,CSAATPGRSTDTQYF,TGCAGTGCTGCAACCCCCGGCCGGAGCACAGATACGCAGTATTTT
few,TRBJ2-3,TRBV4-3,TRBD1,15,CASSQGTGVGRTQYF,TGCGCCAGCAGCCAAGGGACAGGGGTGGGTCGTACGCAGTATTTT
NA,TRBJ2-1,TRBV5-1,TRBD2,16,CASRRTSGDSYNEQFF,TGCGCCAGCCGACGAACTAGCGGGGATTCCTACAATGAGCAGTTCTTC
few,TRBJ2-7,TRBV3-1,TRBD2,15,CASSQAAAGNHEQYF,TGTGCCAGCAGCCAGGCGGCAGCGGGGAACCACGAGCAGTACTTC
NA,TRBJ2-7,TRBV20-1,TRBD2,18,CSAPSFSRASGTQYEQYF,TGCAGTGCTCCCTCTTTTTCCCGGGCTAGCGGGACCCAATACGAGCAGTACTTC
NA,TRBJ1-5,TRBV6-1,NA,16,CASSEDIGFSNQPQHF,TGTGCCAGCAGTGAAGATATAGGCTTTAGCAATCAGCCCCAGCATTTT
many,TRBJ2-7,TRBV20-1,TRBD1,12,CSAGQGIYEQYF,TGCAGTGCTGGACAGGGTATCTACGAGCAGTACTTC
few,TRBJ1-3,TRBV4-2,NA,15,CASGTGLFSGNTIYF,TGTGCCAGCGGAACAGGACTTTTCTCTGGAAACACCATATATTTT
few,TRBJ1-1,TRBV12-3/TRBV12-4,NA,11,CASLWVGEAFF,TGTGCCAGCCTGTGGGTGGGTGAAGCTTTCTTT
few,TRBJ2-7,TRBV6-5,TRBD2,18,CASSYPGLAGSFLHEQYF,TGTGCCAGCAGTTACCCCGGACTAGCGGGAAGTTTTCTCCACGAGCAGTACTTC
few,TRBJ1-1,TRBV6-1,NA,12,CASNRVSTEAFF,TGTGCCAGCAACAGGGTCAGCACTGAAGCTTTCTTT
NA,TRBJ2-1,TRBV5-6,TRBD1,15,CASAPGQGSYNEQFF,TGTGCCAGCGCGCCGGGACAGGGGTCCTACAATGAGCAGTTCTTC
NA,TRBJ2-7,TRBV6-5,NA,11,CASSYLGGQYF,TGTGCCAGCAGTTACCTAGGGGGGCAGTACTTC
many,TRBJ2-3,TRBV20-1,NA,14,CSADLRDSTDTQYF,TGCAGTGCGGATCTGCGGGATAGCACAGATACGCAGTATTTT
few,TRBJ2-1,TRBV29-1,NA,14,CSVGTARASNEQFF,TGCAGCGTCGGGACTGCTCGGGCCTCCAATGAGCAGTTCTTC
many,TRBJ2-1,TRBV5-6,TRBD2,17,CASSFDYGTSGSNEQFF,TGTGCCAGCAGCTTTGACTACGGGACTAGCGGGAGCAATGAGCAGTTCTTC
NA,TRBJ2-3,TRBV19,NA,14,CASSIRGRTDTQYF,TGTGCCAGTAGTATCCGGGGACGCACAGATACGCAGTATTTT